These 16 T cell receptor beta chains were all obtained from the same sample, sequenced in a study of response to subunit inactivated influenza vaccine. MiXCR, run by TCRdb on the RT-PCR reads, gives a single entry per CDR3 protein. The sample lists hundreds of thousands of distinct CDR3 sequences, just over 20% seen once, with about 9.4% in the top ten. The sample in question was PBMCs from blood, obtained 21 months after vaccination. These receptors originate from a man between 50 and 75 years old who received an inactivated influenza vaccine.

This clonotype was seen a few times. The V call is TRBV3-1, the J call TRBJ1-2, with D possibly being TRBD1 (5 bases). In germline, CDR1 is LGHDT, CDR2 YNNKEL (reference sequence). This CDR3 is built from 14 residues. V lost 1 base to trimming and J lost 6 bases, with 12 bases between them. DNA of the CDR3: TGTGCCAGCAGCCAAGGTGTGCAGGGTCATGGCTACACCTTC. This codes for CASSQGVQGHGYTF.

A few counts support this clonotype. The chain's CDR3 is CASSLKWDRGGEKLFF. The CDR3 region has the DNA TGTGCCAGCAGTCTCAAATGGGACAGGGGAGGTGAAAAACTGTTTTTT. The chain combines TRBV28 with TRBJ1-4, with 10 bases aligning to TRBD1. CDR3 size: 16 residues. Germline V lookup: CDR1 MDHEN, CDR2 SYDVKM. Trimming removed 5 bases from V and 7 bases from J; junction bases left unmatched: 10.

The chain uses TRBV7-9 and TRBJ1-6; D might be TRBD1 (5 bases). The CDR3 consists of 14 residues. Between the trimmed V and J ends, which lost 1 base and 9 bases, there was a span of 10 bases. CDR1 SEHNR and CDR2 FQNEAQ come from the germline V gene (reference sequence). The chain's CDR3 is CASSLEGVGSPLHF. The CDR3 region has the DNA TGTGCCAGCAGCTTAGAAGGGGTCGGTTCACCCCTCCACTTT.

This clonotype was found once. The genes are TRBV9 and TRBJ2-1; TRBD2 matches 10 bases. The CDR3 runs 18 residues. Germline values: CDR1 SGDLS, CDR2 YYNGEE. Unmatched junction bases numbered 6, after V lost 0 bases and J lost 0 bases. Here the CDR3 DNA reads TGTGCCAGCAGCGTAGCGATTAGCGGGAGGTACTCCTACAATGAGCAGTTCTTC. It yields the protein CASSVAISGRYSYNEQFF.

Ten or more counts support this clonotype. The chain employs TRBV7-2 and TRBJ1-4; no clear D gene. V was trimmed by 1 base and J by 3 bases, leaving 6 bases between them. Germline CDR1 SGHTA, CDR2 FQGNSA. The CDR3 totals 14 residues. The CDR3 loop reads CASSLGGPNEKLFF. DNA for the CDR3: TGTGCCAGCAGCTTAGGAGGACCTAATGAAAAACTGTTTTTT. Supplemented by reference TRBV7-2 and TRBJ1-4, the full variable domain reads GAGVSQSPSNKVTEKGKDVELRCDPISGHTALYWYRQSLGQGLEFLIYFQGNSAPDKSGLPSDRFSAERTGGSVSTLTIQRTQQEDSAVYLCASSLGGPNEKLFFGSGTQLSVL.

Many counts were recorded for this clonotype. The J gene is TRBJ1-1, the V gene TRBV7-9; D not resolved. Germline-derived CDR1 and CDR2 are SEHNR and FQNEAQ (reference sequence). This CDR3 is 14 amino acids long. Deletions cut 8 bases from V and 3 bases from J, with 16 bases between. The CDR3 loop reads CASGRGSLDTEAFF. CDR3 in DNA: TGTGCCAGCGGGAGAGGGAGCCTTGACACTGAAGCTTTCTTT.

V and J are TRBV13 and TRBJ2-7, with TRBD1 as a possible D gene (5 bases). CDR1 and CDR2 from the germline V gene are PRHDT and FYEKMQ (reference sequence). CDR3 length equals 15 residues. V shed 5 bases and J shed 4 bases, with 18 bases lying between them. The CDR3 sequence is CASSLLRAGFYEQYF. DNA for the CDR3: TGTGCCAGCAGCCTTCTACGGGCAGGGTTTTACGAGCAGTACTTC.

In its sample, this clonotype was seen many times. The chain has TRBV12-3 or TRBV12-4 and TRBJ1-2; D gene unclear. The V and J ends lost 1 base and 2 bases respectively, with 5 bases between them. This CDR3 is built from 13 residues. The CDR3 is CASSLGENYGYTF. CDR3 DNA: TGTGCCAGCAGTTTAGGGGAAAACTATGGCTACACCTTC.

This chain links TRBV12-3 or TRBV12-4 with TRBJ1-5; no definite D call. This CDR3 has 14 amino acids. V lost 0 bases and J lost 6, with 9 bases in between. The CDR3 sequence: CASSLALRVQPQHF. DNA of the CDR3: TGTGCCAGCAGTTTAGCCCTGCGCGTTCAGCCCCAGCATTTT.

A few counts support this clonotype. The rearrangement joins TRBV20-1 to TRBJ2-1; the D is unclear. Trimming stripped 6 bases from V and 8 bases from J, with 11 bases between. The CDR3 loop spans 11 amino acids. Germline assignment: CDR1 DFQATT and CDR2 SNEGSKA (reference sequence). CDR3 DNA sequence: TGCAGTGCCAGCTTCGGCCATGAGCAGTTCTTC. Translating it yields CSASFGHEQFF.

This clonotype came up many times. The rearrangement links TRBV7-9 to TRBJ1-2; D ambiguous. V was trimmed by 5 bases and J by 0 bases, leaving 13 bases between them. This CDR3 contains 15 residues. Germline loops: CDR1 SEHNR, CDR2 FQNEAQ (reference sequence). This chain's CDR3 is CASSKRADSNYGYTF. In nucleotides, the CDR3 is TGTGCCAGCAGCAAAAGGGCAGACTCTAACTATGGCTACACCTTC.

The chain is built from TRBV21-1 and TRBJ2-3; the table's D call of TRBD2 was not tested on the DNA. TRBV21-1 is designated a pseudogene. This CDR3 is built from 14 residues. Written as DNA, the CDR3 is TGTGCCAGCCAGTCCCACCGCGGCACAGATACGCAGTATTTT. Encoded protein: CASQSHRGTDTQYF.

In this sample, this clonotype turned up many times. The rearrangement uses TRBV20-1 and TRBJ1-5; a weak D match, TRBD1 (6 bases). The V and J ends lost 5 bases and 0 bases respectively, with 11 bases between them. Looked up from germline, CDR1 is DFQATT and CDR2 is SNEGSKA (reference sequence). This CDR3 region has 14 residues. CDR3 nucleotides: TGCAGTGCTCGGAGGGGGAATAGCAATCAGCCCCAGCATTTT. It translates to CSARRGNSNQPQHF.

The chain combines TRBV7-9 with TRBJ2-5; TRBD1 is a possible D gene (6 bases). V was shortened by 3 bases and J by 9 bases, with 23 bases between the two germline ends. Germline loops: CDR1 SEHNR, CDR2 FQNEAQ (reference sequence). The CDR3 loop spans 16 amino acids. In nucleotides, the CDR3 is TGTGCCAGCAGCTTTGCCGGACAGCCTTATCTGGGGGCCCAGTACTTC. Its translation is CASSFAGQPYLGAQYF. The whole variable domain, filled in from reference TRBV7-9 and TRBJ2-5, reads DTGVSQNPRHKITKRGQNVTFRCDPISEHNRLYWYRQTLGQGPEFLTYFQNEAQLEKSRLLSDRFSAERPKGSFSTLEIQRTEQGDSAMYLCASSFAGQPYLGAQYFGPGTRLLVL.

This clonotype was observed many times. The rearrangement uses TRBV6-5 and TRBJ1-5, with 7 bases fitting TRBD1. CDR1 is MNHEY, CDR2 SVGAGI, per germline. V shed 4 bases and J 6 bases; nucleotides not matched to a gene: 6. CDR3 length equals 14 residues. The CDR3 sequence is CASSSRQGGQPQHF. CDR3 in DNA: TGTGCCAGCAGTTCCCGACAGGGTGGTCAGCCCCAGCATTTT.

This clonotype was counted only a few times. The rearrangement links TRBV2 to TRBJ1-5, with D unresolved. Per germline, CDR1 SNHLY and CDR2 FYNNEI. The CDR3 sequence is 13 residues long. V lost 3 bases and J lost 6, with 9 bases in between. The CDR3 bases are TGTGCCAGCAGTGACACCAACAGTCAGCCCCAGCATTTT. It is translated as CASSDTNSQPQHF.